These 9 T cell receptor beta chains were all obtained from the same sample, sequenced in a study of OX40 agonist ivuxolimab in advanced cancers. Profiling relied on immunoSEQ multiplex PCR, and the TCRdb table lists in-frame clones only, not all of them. The table shows 30,000 to 40,000 clones, with more than 60% occurring only once. Sequencing used CD4+ or CD8+ T cells sorted from blood, obtained in a trial of the OX40 agonist ivuxolimab. All receptors come from an adult with an advanced solid tumor such as melanoma, head and neck, liver or kidney cancer.

The V and J genes are TRBV7-9 and TRBJ1-2; D may be TRBD1 (6 bases). The germline CDR1 and CDR2 sequences are SEHNR and FQNEAQ (reference sequence). The V gene lost 5 bases and the J gene lost 6 bases, with 13 bases spanning the gap. The CDR3 contains 13 residues. The CDR3 DNA follows: TGTGCCAGCAGCCAAGGACAGAACCATGGCTACACCTTC. Its protein product is CASSQGQNHGYTF. Using reference TRBV7-9 and TRBJ1-2 for the parts outside the CDR3, the full variable domain is DTGVSQNPRHKITKRGQNVTFRCDPISEHNRLYWYRQTLGQGPEFLTYFQNEAQLEKSRLLSDRFSAERPKGSFSTLEIQRTEQGDSAMYLCASSQGQNHGYTFGSGTRLTVV.

The chain recombines TRBV6-4 with TRBJ2-1, with TRBD2 identical over 10 bases. The CDR3 totals 15 residues. V was clipped by 8 bases and J by 3 bases; unmatched bases: 7. Germline CDR1 MRHNA, CDR2 SNTAGT. CDR3 in amino acids: CASGEAGGSYNEQFF. The DNA for the CDR3 is TGTGCCAGCGGAGAAGCGGGAGGGAGCTACAATGAGCAGTTCTTC.

The J gene is TRBJ2-7, the V gene TRBV6-1; 8 bases are shared with TRBD1. This CDR3 contains 15 residues. The V segment lost 4 bases and the J segment 1 base; nucleotides outside the gene matches: 6. From germline, CDR1 is MNHNS and CDR2 SASEGT. The CDR3 protein is CASSGPDRGSYEQYF. The CDR3 nucleotides are TGTGCCAGCAGTGGGCCCGACAGGGGTTCCTACGAGCAGTACTTC.

The sample holds a few counts of this clone. The chain couples TRBV5-1 to TRBJ1-1; D is uncertain. CDR1 is SGHRS and CDR2 is YFSETQ in the germline V gene. Trimming left V 0 bases short and J 4 bases short, with 22 bases between. The CDR3 contains 18 residues. CDR3 nucleotide sequence: TGCGCCAGCAGCTTGGGACAACACGGTTGGGGTGAGAGCACTGAAGCTTTCTTT. Translation: CASSLGQHGWGESTEAFF.

This clone has a single count. V is TRBV19 and J is TRBJ1-4; maybe TRBD1 (6 bases). CDR1 LNHDA and CDR2 SQIVND come from the germline V gene (reference sequence). Trimming left V 5 bases short and J 8 bases short, with 18 bases between. There are 15 residues in the CDR3. In DNA, the CDR3 is TGTGCCAGTAGTTCGTATCAGGGGCAGGGCGAAAAACTGTTTTTT. This codes for CASSSYQGQGEKLFF.

J is TRBJ2-7 and V is TRBV5-6; D ambiguous. The V end lost 2 bases, the J end lost 3 bases, and 9 bases lay between the germline ends. The CDR3 extends over 13 amino acids. In germline, CDR1 is SGHDT, CDR2 YYEEEE. CDR3 nucleotides: TGTGCCAGCAGCTTTCTGAGAGGCTACGAGCAGTACTTC. Protein product: CASSFLRGYEQYF.

This chain joins TRBV5-8 and TRBJ2-7, with D unclear. Looked up from germline, CDR1 is SGHTS and CDR2 is YDEGEE. V was cut by 0 bases and J by 0 bases, with 7 bases left in between. The CDR3 loop spans 14 amino acids. The CDR3 coding sequence is TGTGCCAGCAGCTTGGGACCCTCCTCCTACGAGCAGTACTTC. Encoded protein: CASSLGPSSYEQYF.

V usage is TRBV7-9 and J usage is TRBJ1-5; D remains unclear. The CDR3 totals 13 residues. Germline-derived CDR1 and CDR2 are SEHNR and FQNEAQ (reference sequence). Trimming removed 1 base from V and 4 bases from J, with 5 bases in between. The chain's CDR3 is CASSLDQNQPQHF. The CDR3, as DNA: TGTGCCAGCAGCTTAGATCAGAATCAGCCCCAGCATTTT.

This chain joins TRBV7-2 and TRBJ2-2, with 8 bases that match TRBD2. With 2 bases clipped from V and 1 base from J, the junction kept 3 bases outside the gene matches. Germline V lookup: CDR1 SGHTA, CDR2 FQGNSA. The CDR3 consists of 16 residues. CDR3 protein: CASSLFSGRNTGELFF. The CDR3 nucleotides are TGTGCCAGCAGCTTATTCAGCGGGAGGAACACCGGGGAGCTGTTTTTT. The full variable domain, with the rest looked up from reference TRBV7-2 and TRBJ2-2, is GAGVSQSPSNKVTEKGKDVELRCDPISGHTALYWYRQSLGQGLEFLIYFQGNSAPDKSGLPSDRFSAERTGGSVSTLTIQRTQQEDSAVYLCASSLFSGRNTGELFFGEGSRLTVL.